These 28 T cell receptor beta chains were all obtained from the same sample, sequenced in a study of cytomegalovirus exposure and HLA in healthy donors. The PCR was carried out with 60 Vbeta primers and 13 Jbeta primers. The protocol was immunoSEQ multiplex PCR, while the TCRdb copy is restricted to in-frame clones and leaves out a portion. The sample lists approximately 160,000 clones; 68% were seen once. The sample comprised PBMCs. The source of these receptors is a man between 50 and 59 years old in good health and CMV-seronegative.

The CDR3 here is CASSFRNTEAFF. CDR3 in DNA: TGTGCCAGCAGTTTTCGGAACACTGAAGCTTTCTTT. V is TRBV28 and J is TRBJ1-1; no firm D call. V lost 3 bases, J lost 1 base, and 3 bases lay in between. The CDR3 is 12 residues long. The germline gives CDR1 MDHEN, CDR2 SYDVKM.

The CDR3 bases are TGTGCCTGTCGACAGGTCCCTAGCACAGATACGCAGTATTTT. Protein: CACRQVPSTDTQYF. V and J are TRBV19 and TRBJ2-3, with a weak D call TRBD1 (6 bases). CDR1 and CDR2 (germline): LNHDA, SQIVND (reference sequence). This CDR3 is 14 amino acids long. The V end was cut by 11 bases, the J end by 0 bases, with 15 bases between. Drawing the rest from reference TRBV19 and TRBJ2-3, the complete variable domain is DGGITQSPKYLFRKEGQNVTLSCEQNLNHDAMYWYRQDPGQGLRLIYYSQIVNDFQKGDIAEGYSVSREKKESFPLTVTSAQKNPTAFYLCACRQVPSTDTQYFGPGTRLTVL.

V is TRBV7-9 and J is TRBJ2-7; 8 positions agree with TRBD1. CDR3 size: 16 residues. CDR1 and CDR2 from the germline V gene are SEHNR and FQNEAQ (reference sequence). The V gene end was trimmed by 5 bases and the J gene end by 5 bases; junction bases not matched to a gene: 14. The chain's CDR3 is CASSPKTGVGWDEQYF. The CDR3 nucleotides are TGTGCCAGCAGCCCAAAGACAGGGGTTGGGTGGGACGAGCAGTACTTC.

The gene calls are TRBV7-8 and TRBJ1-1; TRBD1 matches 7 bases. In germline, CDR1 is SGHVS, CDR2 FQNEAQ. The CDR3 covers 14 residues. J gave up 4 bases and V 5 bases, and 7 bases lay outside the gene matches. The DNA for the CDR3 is TGTGCCAGCAGCCGAGGGGGCGCGGGCACTGAAGCTTTCTTT. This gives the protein CASSRGGAGTEAFF.

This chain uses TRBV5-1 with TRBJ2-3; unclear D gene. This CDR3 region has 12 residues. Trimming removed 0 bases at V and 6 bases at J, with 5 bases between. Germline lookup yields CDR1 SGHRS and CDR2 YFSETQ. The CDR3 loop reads CASSLGRDTQYF. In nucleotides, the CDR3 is TGCGCCAGCAGCTTGGGGCGGGATACGCAGTATTTT.

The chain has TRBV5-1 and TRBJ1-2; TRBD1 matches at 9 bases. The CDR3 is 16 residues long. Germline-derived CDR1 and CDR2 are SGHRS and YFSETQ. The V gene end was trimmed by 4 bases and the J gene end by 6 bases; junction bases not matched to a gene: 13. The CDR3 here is CASSTTGTGLRDGYTF. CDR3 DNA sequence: TGCGCCAGCAGCACTACCGGGACAGGGCTGAGGGATGGCTACACCTTC.

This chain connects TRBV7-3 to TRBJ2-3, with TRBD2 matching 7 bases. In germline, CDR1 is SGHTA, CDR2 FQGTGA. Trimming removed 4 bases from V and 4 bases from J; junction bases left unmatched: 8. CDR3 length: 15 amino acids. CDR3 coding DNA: TGTGCCAGCAGCTCATCCCGACTAGCCTCAGATACGCAGTATTTT. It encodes CASSSSRLASDTQYF.

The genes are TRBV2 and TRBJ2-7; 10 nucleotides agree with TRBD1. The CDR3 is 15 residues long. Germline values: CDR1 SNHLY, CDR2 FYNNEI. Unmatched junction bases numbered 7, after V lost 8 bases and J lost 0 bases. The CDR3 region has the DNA TGTGCCAGCCAGGACAGGGGGTCGAGCTCCTACGAGCAGTACTTC. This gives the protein CASQDRGSSSYEQYF.

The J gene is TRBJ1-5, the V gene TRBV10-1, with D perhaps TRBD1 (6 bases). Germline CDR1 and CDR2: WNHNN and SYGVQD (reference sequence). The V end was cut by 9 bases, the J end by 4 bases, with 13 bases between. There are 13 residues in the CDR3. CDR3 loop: CARKGEGNQPQHF. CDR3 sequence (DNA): TGCGCCAGGAAGGGGGAAGGGAATCAGCCCCAGCATTTT.

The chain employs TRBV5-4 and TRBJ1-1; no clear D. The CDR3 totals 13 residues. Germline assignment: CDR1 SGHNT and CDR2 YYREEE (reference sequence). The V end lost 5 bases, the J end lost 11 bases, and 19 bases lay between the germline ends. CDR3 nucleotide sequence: TGTGCCAGCAGGGGTGAGGAGGCCGGAAGGGCTTTCTTT. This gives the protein CASRGEEAGRAFF.

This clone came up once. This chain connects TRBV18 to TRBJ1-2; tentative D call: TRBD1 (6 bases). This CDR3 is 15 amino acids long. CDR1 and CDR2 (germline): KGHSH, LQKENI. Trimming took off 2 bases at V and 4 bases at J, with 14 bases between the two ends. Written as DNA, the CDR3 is TGTGCCAGCTCACCAGATAGGGGGAATGGCTATGGCTACACCTTC. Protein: CASSPDRGNGYGYTF.

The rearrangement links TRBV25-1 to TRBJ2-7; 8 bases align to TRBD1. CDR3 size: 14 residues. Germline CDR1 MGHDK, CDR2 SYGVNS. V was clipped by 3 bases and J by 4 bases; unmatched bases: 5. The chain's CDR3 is CASSDSGTGYEQYF. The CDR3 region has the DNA TGTGCCAGCAGTGATTCCGGGACAGGTTACGAGCAGTACTTC.

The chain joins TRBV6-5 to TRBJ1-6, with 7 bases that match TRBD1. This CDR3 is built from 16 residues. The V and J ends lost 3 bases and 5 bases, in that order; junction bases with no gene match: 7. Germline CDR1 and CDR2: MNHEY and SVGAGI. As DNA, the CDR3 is TGTGCCAGCAGTTATGATGCAGGGGGACATAATTCACCCCTCCACTTT. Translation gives CASSYDAGGHNSPLHF.

The CDR3 DNA is TGTGCCAGCAGTGGAACCCACGGGACAGGGGACACAGATACGCAGTATTTT. This gives the protein CASSGTHGTGDTDTQYF. The rearrangement joins TRBV6-1 to TRBJ2-3, with TRBD1 matching over 10 bases. V lost 4 bases to trimming and J lost 2 bases; unmatched junction nucleotides: 9. Germline CDR1 reads MNHNS; CDR2 reads SASEGT. The CDR3 loop spans 17 amino acids.

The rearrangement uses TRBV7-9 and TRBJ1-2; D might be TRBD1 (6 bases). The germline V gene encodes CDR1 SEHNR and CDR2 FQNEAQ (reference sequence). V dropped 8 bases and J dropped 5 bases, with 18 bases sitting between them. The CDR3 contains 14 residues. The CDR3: CASSARTGKYGYTF. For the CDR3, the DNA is TGTGCCAGCTCCGCCCGCACAGGGAAATATGGCTACACCTTC.

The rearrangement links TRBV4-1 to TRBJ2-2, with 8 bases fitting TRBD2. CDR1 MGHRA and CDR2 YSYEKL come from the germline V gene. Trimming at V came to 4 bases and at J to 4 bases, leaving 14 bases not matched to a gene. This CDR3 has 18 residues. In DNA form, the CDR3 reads TGCGCCAGCAGCCCTATGGGCTCGGGGGGGTCGGGCACCGGGGAGCTGTTTTTT. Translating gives CASSPMGSGGSGTGELFF.

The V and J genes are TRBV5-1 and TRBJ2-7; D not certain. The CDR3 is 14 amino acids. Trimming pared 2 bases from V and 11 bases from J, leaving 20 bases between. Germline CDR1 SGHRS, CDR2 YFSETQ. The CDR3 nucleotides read TGCGCCAGCAGCTTTGGCAGTCCCTTCGCCCTCGAGTACTTC. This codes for CASSFGSPFALEYF.

CDR3: CASGLLAGGIVNEQFF. In DNA, the CDR3 is TGTGCTAGTGGTTTGTTAGCGGGGGGGATTGTCAATGAGCAGTTCTTC. The genes are TRBV12-5 and TRBJ2-1, with 11 bases that match TRBD2. Germline CDR1 reads LGHNT; CDR2 reads FRNRAP. This CDR3 has 16 residues. V lost 2 bases to trimming and J lost 6 bases; unmatched junction nucleotides: 6.

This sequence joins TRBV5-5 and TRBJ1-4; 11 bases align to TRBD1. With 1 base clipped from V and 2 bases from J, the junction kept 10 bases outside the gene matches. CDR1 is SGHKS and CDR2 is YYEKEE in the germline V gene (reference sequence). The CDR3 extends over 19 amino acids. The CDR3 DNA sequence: TGTGCCAGCAGCTTGACCTCAGGACAGGGGGCTGGGACTAATGAAAAACTGTTTTTT. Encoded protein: CASSLTSGQGAGTNEKLFF. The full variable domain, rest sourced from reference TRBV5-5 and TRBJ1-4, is DAGVTQSPTHLIKTRGQQVTLRCSPISGHKSVSWYQQVLGQGPQFIFQYYEKEERGRGNFPDRFSARQFPNYSSELNVNALLLGDSALYLCASSLTSGQGAGTNEKLFFGSGTQLSVL.

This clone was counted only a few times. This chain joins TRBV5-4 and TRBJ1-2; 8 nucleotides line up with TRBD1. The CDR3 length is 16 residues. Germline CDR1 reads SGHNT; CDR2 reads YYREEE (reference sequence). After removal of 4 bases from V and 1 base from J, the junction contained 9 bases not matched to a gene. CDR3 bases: TGTGCCAGCAGCCTAGTAACCGGGACAGGTAACTATGGCTACACCTTC. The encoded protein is CASSLVTGTGNYGYTF.

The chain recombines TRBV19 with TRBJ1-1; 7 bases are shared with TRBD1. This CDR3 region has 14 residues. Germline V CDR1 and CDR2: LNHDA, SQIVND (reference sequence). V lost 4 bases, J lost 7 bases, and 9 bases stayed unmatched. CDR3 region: CASSKLTGEIEAFF. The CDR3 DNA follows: TGTGCCAGTAGTAAACTTACAGGGGAGATTGAAGCTTTCTTT. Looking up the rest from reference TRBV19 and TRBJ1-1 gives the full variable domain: DGGITQSPKYLFRKEGQNVTLSCEQNLNHDAMYWYRQDPGQGLRLIYYSQIVNDFQKGDIAEGYSVSREKKESFPLTVTSAQKNPTAFYLCASSKLTGEIEAFFGQGTRLTVV.

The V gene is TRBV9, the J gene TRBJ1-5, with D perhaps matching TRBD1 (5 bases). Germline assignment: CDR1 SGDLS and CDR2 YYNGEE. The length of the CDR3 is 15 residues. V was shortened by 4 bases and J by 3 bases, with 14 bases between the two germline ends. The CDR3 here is CASSPLGLSNQPQHF. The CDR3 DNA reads TGTGCCAGCAGCCCGCTGGGACTTTCCAATCAGCCCCAGCATTTT.

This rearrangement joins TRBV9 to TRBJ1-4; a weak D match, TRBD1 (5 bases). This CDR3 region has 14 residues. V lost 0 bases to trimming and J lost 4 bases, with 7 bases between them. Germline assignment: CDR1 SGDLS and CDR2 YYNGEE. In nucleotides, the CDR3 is TGTGCCAGCAGCGTAGCCAGGGATAATGAAAAACTGTTTTTT. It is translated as CASSVARDNEKLFF.

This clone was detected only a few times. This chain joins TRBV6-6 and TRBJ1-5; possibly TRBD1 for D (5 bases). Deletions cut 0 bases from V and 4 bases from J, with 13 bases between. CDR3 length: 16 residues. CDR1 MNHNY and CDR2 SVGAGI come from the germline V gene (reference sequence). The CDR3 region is CASSYSSSRGNQPQHF. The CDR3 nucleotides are TGTGCCAGCAGTTACTCCTCAAGTCGGGGGAATCAGCCCCAGCATTTT.

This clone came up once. CDR3 protein: CASSQDWFEYRVVDEQYF. The CDR3 region has the DNA TGCGCCAGCAGCCAAGATTGGTTTGAGTACAGGGTCGTCGACGAGCAGTACTTC. The chain links TRBV4-1 to TRBJ2-7; tentatively, D is TRBD1 (6 bases). V gave up 0 bases and J gave up 5 bases, with 23 bases separating them. The CDR3 sequence is 18 residues long. Germline V CDR1 and CDR2: MGHRA, YSYEKL.

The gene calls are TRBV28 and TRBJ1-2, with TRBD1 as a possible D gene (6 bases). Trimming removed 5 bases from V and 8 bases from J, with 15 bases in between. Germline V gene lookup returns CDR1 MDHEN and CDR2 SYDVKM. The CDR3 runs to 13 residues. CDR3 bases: TGTGCCAGCAGTCTCCGGGACATGAAGGGCTACACCTTC. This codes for CASSLRDMKGYTF.

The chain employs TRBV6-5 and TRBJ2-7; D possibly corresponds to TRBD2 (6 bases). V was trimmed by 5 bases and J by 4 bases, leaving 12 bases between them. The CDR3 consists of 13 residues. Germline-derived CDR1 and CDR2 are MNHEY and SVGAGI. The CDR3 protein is CASSREPTYEQYF. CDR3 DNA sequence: TGTGCCAGCAGTCGGGAGCCTACTTACGAGCAGTACTTC.

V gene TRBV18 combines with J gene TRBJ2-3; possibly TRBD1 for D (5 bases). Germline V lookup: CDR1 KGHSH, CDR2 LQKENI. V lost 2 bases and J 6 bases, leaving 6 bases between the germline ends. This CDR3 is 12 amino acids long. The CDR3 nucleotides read TGTGCCAGCTCACCAAAGGGGGATACGCAGTATTTT. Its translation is CASSPKGDTQYF. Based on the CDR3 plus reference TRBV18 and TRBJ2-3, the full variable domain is NAGVMQNPRHLVRRRGQEARLRCSPMKGHSHVYWYRQLPEEGLKFMVYLQKENIIDESGMPKERFSAEFPKEGPSILRIQQVVRGDSAAYFCASSPKGDTQYFGPGTRLTVL.